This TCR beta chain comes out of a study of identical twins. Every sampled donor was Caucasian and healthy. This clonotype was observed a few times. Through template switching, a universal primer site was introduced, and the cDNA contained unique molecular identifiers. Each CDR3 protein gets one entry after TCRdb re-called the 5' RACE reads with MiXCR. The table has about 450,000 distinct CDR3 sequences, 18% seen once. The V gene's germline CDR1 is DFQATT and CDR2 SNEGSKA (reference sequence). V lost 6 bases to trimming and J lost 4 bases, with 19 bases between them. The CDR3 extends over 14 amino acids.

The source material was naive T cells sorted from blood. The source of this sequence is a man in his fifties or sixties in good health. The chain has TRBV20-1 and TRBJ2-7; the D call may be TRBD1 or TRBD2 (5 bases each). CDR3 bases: TGCAGTGCCGGGCGGGCAGGGTCGACTTACGAGCAGTACTTC. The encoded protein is CSAGRAGSTYEQYF.